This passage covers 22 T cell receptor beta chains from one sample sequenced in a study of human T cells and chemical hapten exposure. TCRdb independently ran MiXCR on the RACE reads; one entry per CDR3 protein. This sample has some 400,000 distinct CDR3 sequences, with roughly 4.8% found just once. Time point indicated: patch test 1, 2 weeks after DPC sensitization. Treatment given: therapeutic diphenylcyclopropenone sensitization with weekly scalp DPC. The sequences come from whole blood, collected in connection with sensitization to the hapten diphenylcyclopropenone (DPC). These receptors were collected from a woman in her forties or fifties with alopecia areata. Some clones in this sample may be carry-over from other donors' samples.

CDR3 loop: CASRKGTAGSNQPQHF. The CDR3 region has the DNA TGTGCCAGCAGGAAAGGGACAGCCGGTAGCAATCAGCCCCAGCATTTT. This chain joins TRBV6-5 and TRBJ1-5; 7 bases agree with TRBD1. V was pared by 6 bases and J by 0 bases, with 8 bases of the junction left unmatched. CDR3 length equals 16 residues. CDR1 and CDR2 from the germline V gene are MNHEY and SVGAGI.

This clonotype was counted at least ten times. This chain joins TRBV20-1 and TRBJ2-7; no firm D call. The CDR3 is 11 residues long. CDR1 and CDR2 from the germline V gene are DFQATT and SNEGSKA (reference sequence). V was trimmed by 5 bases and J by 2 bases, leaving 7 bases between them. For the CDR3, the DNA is TGCAGTGCTTCGTCCACCTACGAGCAGTACTTC. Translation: CSASSTYEQYF.

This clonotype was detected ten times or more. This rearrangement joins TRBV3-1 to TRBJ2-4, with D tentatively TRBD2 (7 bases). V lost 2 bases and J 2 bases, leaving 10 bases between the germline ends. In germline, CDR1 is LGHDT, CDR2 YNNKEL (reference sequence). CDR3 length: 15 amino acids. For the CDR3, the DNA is TGTGCCAGCAGCCAACGGGGGGCTTCCAAAAACATTCAGTACTTC. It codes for CASSQRGASKNIQYF.

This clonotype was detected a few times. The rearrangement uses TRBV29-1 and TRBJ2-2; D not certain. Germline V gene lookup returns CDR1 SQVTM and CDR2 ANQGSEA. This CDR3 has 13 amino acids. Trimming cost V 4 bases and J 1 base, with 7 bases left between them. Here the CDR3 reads CSVVRQNTGELFF. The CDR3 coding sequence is TGCAGCGTTGTGAGACAGAACACCGGGGAGCTGTTTTTT.

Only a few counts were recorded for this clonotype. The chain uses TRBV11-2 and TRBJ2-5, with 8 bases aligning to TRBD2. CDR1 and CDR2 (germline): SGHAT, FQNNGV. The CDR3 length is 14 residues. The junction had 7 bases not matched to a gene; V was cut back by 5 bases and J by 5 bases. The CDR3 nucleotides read TGTGCCAGCAGCCCCCCCGGGAGGGTGGAGACCCAGTACTTC. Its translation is CASSPPGRVETQYF.

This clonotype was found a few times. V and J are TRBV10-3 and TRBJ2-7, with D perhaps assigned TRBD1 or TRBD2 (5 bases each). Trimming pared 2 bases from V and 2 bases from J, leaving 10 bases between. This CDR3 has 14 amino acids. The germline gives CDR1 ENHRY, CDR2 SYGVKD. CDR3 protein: CAISETGPAYEQYF. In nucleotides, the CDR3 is TGTGCCATCAGTGAGACGGGACCGGCCTACGAGCAGTACTTC.

CDR3 loop: CASSKSHASSEETQYF. The CDR3 bases are TGTGCCAGCAGCAAAAGTCACGCATCGTCTGAGGAGACCCAGTACTTC. The chain combines TRBV11-2 with TRBJ2-5; D remains ambiguous. The germline CDR1 and CDR2 sequences are SGHAT and FQNNGV. With 5 bases removed from V and 5 bases from J, the gap between germline ends came to 21 bases. CDR3 length: 16 amino acids.

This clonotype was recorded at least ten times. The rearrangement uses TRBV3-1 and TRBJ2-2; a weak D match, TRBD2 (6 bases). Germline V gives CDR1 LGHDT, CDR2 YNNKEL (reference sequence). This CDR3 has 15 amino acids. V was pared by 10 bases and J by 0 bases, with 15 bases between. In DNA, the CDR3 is TGTGCCACCTCGGGACTCTCTACGAACACCGGGGAGCTGTTTTTT. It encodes CATSGLSTNTGELFF.

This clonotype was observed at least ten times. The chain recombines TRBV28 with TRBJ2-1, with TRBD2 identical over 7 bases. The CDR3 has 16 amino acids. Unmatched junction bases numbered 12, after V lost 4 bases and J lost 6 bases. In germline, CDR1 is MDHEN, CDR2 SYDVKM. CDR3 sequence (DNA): TGTGCCAGCAGTTCCCCCAATGGGAGGGCCGGCAATGAGCAGTTCTTC. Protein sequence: CASSSPNGRAGNEQFF.

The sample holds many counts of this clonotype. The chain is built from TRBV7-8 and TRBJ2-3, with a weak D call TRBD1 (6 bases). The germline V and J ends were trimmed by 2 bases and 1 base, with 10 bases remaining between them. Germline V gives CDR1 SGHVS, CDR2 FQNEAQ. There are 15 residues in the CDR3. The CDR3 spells CASSLLQGGTDTQYF. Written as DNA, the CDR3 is TGTGCCAGCAGCTTACTACAGGGTGGCACAGATACGCAGTATTTT.

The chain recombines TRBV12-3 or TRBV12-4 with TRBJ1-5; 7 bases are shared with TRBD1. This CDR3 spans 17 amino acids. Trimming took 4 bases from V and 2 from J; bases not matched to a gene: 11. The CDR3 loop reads CASSSLTGYGGNQPQHF. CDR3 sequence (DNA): TGTGCCAGCAGTTCCTTGACAGGGTATGGGGGCAATCAGCCCCAGCATTTT.

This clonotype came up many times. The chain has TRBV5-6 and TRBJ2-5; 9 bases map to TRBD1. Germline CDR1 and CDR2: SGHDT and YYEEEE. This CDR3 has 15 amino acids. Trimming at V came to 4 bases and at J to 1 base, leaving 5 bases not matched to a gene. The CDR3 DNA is TGTGCCAGCAGCCCCTGGGACAGGGCCCAAGAGACCCAGTACTTC. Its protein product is CASSPWDRAQETQYF.

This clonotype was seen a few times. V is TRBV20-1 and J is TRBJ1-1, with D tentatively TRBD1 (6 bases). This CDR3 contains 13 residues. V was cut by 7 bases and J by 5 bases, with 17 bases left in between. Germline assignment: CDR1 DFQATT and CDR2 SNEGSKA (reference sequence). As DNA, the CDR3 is TGCAGTGTACCCGAGGGGGGGCATACTGAAGCTTTCTTT. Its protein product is CSVPEGGHTEAFF.

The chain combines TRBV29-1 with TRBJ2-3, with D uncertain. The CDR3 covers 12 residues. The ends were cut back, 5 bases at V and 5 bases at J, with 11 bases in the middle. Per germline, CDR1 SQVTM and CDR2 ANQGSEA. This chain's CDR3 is CSVSDRQDTQYF. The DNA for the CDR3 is TGCAGCGTTTCCGACCGACAAGATACGCAGTATTTT.

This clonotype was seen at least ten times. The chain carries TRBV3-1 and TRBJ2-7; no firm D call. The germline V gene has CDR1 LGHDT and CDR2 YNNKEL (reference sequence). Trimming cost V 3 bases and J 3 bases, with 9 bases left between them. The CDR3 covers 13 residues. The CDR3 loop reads CASSQVDGYEQYF. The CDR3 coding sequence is TGTGCCAGCAGCCAGGTGGACGGCTACGAGCAGTACTTC.

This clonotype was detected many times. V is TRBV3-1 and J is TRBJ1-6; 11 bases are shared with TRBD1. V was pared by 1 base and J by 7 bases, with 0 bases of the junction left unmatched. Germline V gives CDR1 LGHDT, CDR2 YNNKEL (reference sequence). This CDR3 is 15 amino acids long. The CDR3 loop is CASSQGDRGNSPLHF. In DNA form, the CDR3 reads TGTGCCAGCAGCCAAGGGGACAGGGGGAATTCACCCCTCCACTTT.

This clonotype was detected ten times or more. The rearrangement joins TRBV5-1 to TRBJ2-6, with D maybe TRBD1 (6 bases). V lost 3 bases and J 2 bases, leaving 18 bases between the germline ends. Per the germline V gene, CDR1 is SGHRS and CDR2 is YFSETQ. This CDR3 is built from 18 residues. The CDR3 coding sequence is TGCGCCAGCAGCTCCGCTTTAGGGGGTGTAACTGGGGCCAACGTCCTGACTTTC. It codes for CASSSALGGVTGANVLTF.

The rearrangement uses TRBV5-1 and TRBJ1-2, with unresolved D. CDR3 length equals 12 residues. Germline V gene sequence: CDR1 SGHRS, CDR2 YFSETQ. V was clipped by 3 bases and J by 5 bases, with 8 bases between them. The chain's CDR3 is CASSSMGYGYTF. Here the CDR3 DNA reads TGCGCCAGCAGCTCTATGGGGTATGGCTACACCTTC. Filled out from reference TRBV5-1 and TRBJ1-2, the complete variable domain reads KAGVTQTPRYLIKTRGQQVTLSCSPISGHRSVSWYQQTPGQGLQFLFEYFSETQRNKGNFPGRFSGRQFSNSRSEMNVSTLELGDSALYLCASSSMGYGYTFGSGTRLTVV.

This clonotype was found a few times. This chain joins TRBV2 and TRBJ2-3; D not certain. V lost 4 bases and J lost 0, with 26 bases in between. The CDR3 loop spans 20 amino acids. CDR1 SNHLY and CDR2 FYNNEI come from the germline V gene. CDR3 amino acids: CASSGVDPALRRASTDTQYF. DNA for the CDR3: TGTGCCAGCAGTGGGGTCGACCCGGCCCTCCGTCGGGCTAGCACAGATACGCAGTATTTT.

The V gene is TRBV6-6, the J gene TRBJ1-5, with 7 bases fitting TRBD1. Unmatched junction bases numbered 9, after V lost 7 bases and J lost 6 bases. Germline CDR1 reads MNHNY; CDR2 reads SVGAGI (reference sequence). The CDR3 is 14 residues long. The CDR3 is CASTLQGRVQPQHF. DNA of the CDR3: TGTGCCAGCACTTTACAGGGGAGGGTTCAGCCCCAGCATTTT.

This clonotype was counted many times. CDR3 region: CASSKVTAIRVNQPQHF. The CDR3 DNA follows: TGTGCCAGTAGTAAGGTCACGGCGATAAGGGTAAATCAGCCCCAGCATTTT. V usage is TRBV19 and J usage is TRBJ1-5; D gene unclear. The germline V gene has CDR1 LNHDA and CDR2 SQIVND (reference sequence). V was clipped by 4 bases and J by 4 bases, with 20 bases between them. The CDR3 runs to 17 residues.

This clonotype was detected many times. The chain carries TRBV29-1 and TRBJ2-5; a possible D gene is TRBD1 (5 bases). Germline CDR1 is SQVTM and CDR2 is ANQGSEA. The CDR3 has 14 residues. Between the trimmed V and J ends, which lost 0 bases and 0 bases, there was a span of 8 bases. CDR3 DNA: TGCAGCGTTGAAGAAGGGGTTTACCAAGAGACCCAGTACTTC. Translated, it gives CSVEEGVYQETQYF.